This T cell receptor (beta chain) was documented in a study of T-cell memory formation after mild COVID-19. MiXCR was run by TCRdb on the 5' RACE reads, yielding one entry per CDR3 protein. Counted here are about 160,000 distinct CDR3 sequences, roughly 31% occurring once; the ten biggest clones make up 12%. Germline values: CDR1 KGHDR, CDR2 SFDVKD. V lost 4 bases to trimming and J lost 0 bases; unmatched junction nucleotides: 8. The CDR3 contains 19 residues. The receptor was isolated from an adult woman who had mild COVID-19 (a few samples of this study predate the infection). Cell type and time point are not known. The sequenced sample consisted of PBMCs or a T cell subset sorted from them (not recorded which). The chain employs TRBV24-1 and TRBJ2-3; 14 nucleotides align to TRBD2. CDR3 loop: CATSDRLAGGRGSTDTQYF. The CDR3 nucleotides read TGTGCCACCAGTGACCGACTAGCGGGAGGGAGGGGAAGCACAGATACGCAGTATTTT.